This T cell receptor beta chain was observed in a study of quantifying T cell responses using KT2 cells. As for the study in general: RNA was reverse transcribed with TCR alpha and beta constant-region primers.

A single-stranded UMI oligo with SP2 sequence was ligated to cDNA 3' ends. An equimolar mix of RC1.1 and RC1.2 primed the beta chain across TRBC1 and TRBC2. From the second PCR onward, TCR alpha and beta chains were processed separately. TCRdb reprocessed the UMI-ligation and nested PCR reads with MiXCR, giving one entry per CDR3 protein. The sample yields around 50,000 distinct CDR3 sequences, around a tenth seen once. Unfractionated PBMC were spiked with known numbers of KT2 clone cells. The study's findings and limits: Very high KT2 spike-in numbers caused saturation in KT2 sequence detection. The number of KT2 alpha and beta sequences was a linear function of input KT2 cells.

Trimming took off 2 bases at V and 1 base at J, with 14 bases between the two ends. This CDR3 region has 16 residues. The germline V gene encodes CDR1 MNHNS and CDR2 SASEGT. This clonotype was observed a single time. No antigen is known for it. Sample: PBMCs spiked with cells of the T cell clone KT2. The source of this sequence is a human donor. V usage is TRBV6-1 and J usage is TRBJ1-2; D is ambiguous. The CDR3 DNA is TGTGCCAGCAGTGAATTGATCCGGAACGATAACTATGGCTACACCTTC. The encoded protein is CASSELIRNDNYGYTF.